This T cell receptor beta chain was found in a study of shared clonotypes between healthy human individuals. The germline CDR1 and CDR2 sequences are SEHNR and FQNEAQ (reference sequence). Trimming removed 1 base at V and 7 bases at J, with 8 bases between. The CDR3 runs 13 residues. To note about this clone: This sample includes further DNA sequences coding for the same CDR3.

The method was immunoSEQ multiplex PCR; TCRdb's version includes in-frame clones alone and lacks a portion of them. Of around 1.6 million clones listed, about 98% are singletons. The specimen was naive CD4+ T cells sorted from blood. The subset denotes: CD45RA+ positively selected. This receptor was identified in a man aged 25 to 40 in good health. V usage is TRBV7-9 and J usage is TRBJ1-5; D is unresolved. The CDR3 is CASSLGLGQPQHF. CDR3 nucleotides: TGTGCCAGCAGCTTAGGATTGGGACAGCCCCAGCATTTT.